This entry lists 18 T cell receptor beta chains sequenced from one sample in a study of cytomegalovirus exposure and HLA in healthy donors. A multiplex PCR was run with 60 Vbeta primers and 13 Jbeta primers. TCRdb's table, derived via immunoSEQ multiplex PCR, lists solely in-frame clones and lacks some. This table holds about 150,000 clones, roughly 74% found once. The sample was PBMCs. Receptors originate from a man aged 18 to 29 in good health and CMV-seronegative.

The chain joins TRBV10-3 to TRBJ2-6; 8 bases line up with TRBD1. The CDR3 contains 15 residues. CDR1 ENHRY and CDR2 SYGVKD come from the germline V gene. Unmatched junction bases numbered 4, after V lost 2 bases and J lost 7 bases. The CDR3 here is CAISEGQGLANVLTF. The CDR3 nucleotides are TGTGCCATCAGTGAGGGACAGGGTCTTGCCAACGTCCTGACTTTC.

This chain links TRBV19 with TRBJ1-1; D is possibly TRBD1 (5 bases). V dropped 4 bases and J dropped 8 bases, with 14 bases sitting between them. From germline, CDR1 is LNHDA and CDR2 SQIVND (reference sequence). The CDR3 is 13 residues long. The CDR3 DNA sequence: TGTGCCAGTAGTAGGCAGGAGGGACTAGAAGCTTTCTTT. Its translation: CASSRQEGLEAFF. The full variable domain, in which reference TRBV19 and TRBJ1-1 provide the parts outside the CDR3, is DGGITQSPKYLFRKEGQNVTLSCEQNLNHDAMYWYRQDPGQGLRLIYYSQIVNDFQKGDIAEGYSVSREKKESFPLTVTSAQKNPTAFYLCASSRQEGLEAFFGQGTRLTVV.

The chain employs TRBV4-1 and TRBJ2-5; tentative D call: TRBD2 (5 bases). CDR1 is MGHRA and CDR2 is YSYEKL in the germline V gene. The V end lost 2 bases, the J end lost 5 bases, and 18 bases lay between the germline ends. This CDR3 has 16 residues. CDR3 amino acids: CASSQLGRGLLETQYF. The CDR3 nucleotides are TGCGCCAGCAGCCAATTAGGCCGAGGGCTTCTGGAGACCCAGTACTTC.

This clone has just a few counts. The chain links TRBV6-6 to TRBJ2-7, with TRBD1 matching over 7 bases. This CDR3 has 15 residues. The V segment lost 4 bases and the J segment 4 bases; nucleotides outside the gene matches: 10. CDR1 and CDR2 from the germline V gene are MNHNY and SVGAGI (reference sequence). The CDR3 DNA sequence: TGTGCCAGCAGTTGGGGGAGAGGGGGCCTATACGAGCAGTACTTC. This sequence encodes CASSWGRGGLYEQYF.

V usage is TRBV6-4 and J usage is TRBJ1-3, with TRBD1 matching over 8 bases. The trim removed 6 bases at V and 2 bases at J, leaving 6 bases unmatched. Germline V CDR1 and CDR2: MRHNA, SNTAGT. CDR3 length: 15 amino acids. The CDR3 region is CASREDRGTGNTIYF. The CDR3 nucleotides read TGTGCCAGCAGGGAAGACAGGGGTACTGGAAACACCATATATTTT.

The chain joins TRBV27 to TRBJ2-7, with TRBD2 matching over 10 bases. CDR1 and CDR2 from the germline V gene are MNHEY and SMNVEV (reference sequence). The V and J ends lost 4 bases and 5 bases, in that order; junction bases with no gene match: 5. This CDR3 comprises 14 residues. The CDR3 coding sequence is TGTGCCAGCAGTTCAGCGGGGGGGCACGACGAGCAGTACGTC. Its translation is CASSSAGGHDEQYV.

The chain is built from TRBV5-1 and TRBJ2-1, with D possibly being TRBD1 (5 bases). The V and J ends lost 0 bases and 7 bases respectively, with 8 bases between them. The V gene's germline CDR1 is SGHRS and CDR2 YFSETQ. The CDR3 is 13 amino acids. DNA of the CDR3: TGCGCCAGCAGCTTGGGGCAGGGTAATGAGCAGTTCTTC. As protein: CASSLGQGNEQFF.

This clone was found a few times. J is TRBJ2-2 and V is TRBV6-1; possible D gene TRBD1, 6 bases. In germline, CDR1 is MNHNS, CDR2 SASEGT. The CDR3 contains 17 residues. Trimming removed 2 bases from V and 0 bases from J, with 13 bases in between. Written as DNA, the CDR3 is TGTGCCAGCAGTGAACCGTACGGACAGACGAACACCGGGGAGCTGTTTTTT. It translates to CASSEPYGQTNTGELFF.

The chain joins TRBV6-6 to TRBJ2-2; 7 bases are a match to TRBD1. The germline V gene has CDR1 MNHNY and CDR2 SVGAGI (reference sequence). The CDR3 loop spans 15 amino acids. Trimming took 8 bases from V and 5 from J; bases not matched to a gene: 11. CDR3 in DNA: TGTGCCAGCCGCGATCTGGACAGGATGACCGGGGAGCTGTTTTTT. Its translation is CASRDLDRMTGELFF.

This chain links TRBV4-3 with TRBJ1-1; possible D gene TRBD1, 6 bases. The V and J ends lost 1 base and 7 bases respectively, with 16 bases between them. This CDR3 is built from 15 residues. Germline CDR1 is LGHNA and CDR2 is YSLEER. The CDR3 loop is CASSQGPDRAVEAFF. The CDR3 nucleotides are TGCGCCAGCAGCCAAGGGCCGGACAGAGCAGTTGAAGCTTTCTTT.

This chain uses TRBV5-5 with TRBJ2-2; 7 bases fit TRBD1. V was pared by 1 base and J by 2 bases, with 5 bases of the junction left unmatched. The CDR3 has 16 residues. The germline gives CDR1 SGHKS, CDR2 YYEKEE (reference sequence). For the CDR3, the DNA is TGTGCCAGCAGCTTGCCCAGGGGGTTAAACACCGGGGAGCTGTTTTTT. Amino acids: CASSLPRGLNTGELFF.

CDR3 loop: CASSVASGDETQYF. In DNA, the CDR3 is TGTGCCAGCAGCGTTGCTTCAGGGGACGAGACCCAGTACTTC. The rearrangement uses TRBV9 and TRBJ2-5; D may be TRBD1 (6 bases). The CDR3 is 14 amino acids. The germline CDR1 and CDR2 sequences are SGDLS and YYNGEE. Deletions cut 2 bases from V and 5 bases from J, with 13 bases between.

The chain links TRBV9 to TRBJ2-6; 11 nucleotides align to TRBD1. Trimming at V came to 1 base and at J to 2 bases, leaving 5 bases not matched to a gene. The CDR3 spans 18 residues. Germline CDR1 and CDR2: SGDLS and YYNGEE. This CDR3 reads CASSVIPGQGAGANVLTF. CDR3 DNA sequence: TGTGCCAGCAGCGTAATCCCGGGACAGGGGGCTGGGGCCAACGTCCTGACTTTC.

This rearrangement joins TRBV18 to TRBJ2-6, with D tentatively TRBD1 (5 bases). V was clipped by 5 bases and J by 0 bases, with 14 bases between them. This CDR3 is built from 17 residues. Per germline, CDR1 KGHSH and CDR2 LQKENI. CDR3 loop: CASSRVGVTSGANVLTF. CDR3 bases: TGTGCCAGCTCAAGGGTAGGGGTGACCTCTGGGGCCAACGTCCTGACTTTC.

This chain links TRBV19 with TRBJ1-4; no reliable D call. Per germline, CDR1 LNHDA and CDR2 SQIVND (reference sequence). CDR3 length: 14 amino acids. Trimming stripped 6 bases from V and 0 bases from J, with 8 bases between. This CDR3 is CASSPLTTNEKLFF. The DNA of the CDR3 is TGTGCCAGTAGCCCACTTACAACTAATGAAAAACTGTTTTTT.

J is TRBJ2-7 and V is TRBV5-4; no firm D call. CDR3 size: 12 residues. V was trimmed by 1 base and J by 3 bases, leaving 5 bases between them. Germline CDR1 reads SGHNT; CDR2 reads YYREEE (reference sequence). The CDR3, as DNA: TGTGCCAGCAGCTTGTCCGGCTACGAGCAGTACTTC. Translation gives CASSLSGYEQYF.

CDR3 loop: CASSETGSIEQFF. In DNA, the CDR3 is TGTGCCAGCAGTGAAACAGGGTCGATTGAGCAGTTCTTC. This chain joins TRBV6-4 and TRBJ2-1; possible D gene TRBD1, 6 bases. Trimming stripped 3 bases from V and 9 bases from J, with 12 bases between. Germline V gene data show CDR1 as MRHNA and CDR2 as SNTAGT. This CDR3 region has 13 residues.

The genes are TRBV7-2 and TRBJ1-2; maybe TRBD1 (6 bases). The CDR3 length is 14 residues. V gave up 1 base and J gave up 5 bases, with 11 bases separating them. The germline V gene encodes CDR1 SGHTA and CDR2 FQGNSA. The CDR3 nucleotides read TGTGCCAGCAGCTTAGGGGCAGGGGCTTATGGCTACACCTTC. Translation: CASSLGAGAYGYTF.